This T cell receptor beta chain comes out of a study of blood T cell repertoires in COVID-19. Study at large: COVID-19 samples from acute and convalescent phases originated in the United States, Italy and Spain.

Original methodology: Using reference gene primer amplification, nucleated cell counts were estimated. Repertoires were generated with immunoSEQ multiplex PCR, while TCRdb's copy carries only in-frame clones and drops some. V and J calls and clone size are as listed in that table; D and trimming were resolved from the DNA. This sample has about 110,000 clones; more than 60% occur once, and the top ten carry 20% to 25%. Germline CDR1 and CDR2: SEHNR and FQNEAQ (reference sequence). Trimming shortened V by 6 bases and J by 6 bases, and 14 bases separated the two germline ends. This CDR3 has 14 amino acids.

Sequences were obtained from peripheral blood. The receptor's source is a man aged 70 or older with active or convalescent COVID-19. The chain has TRBV7-9 and TRBJ1-4; no firm D call. CDR3: CASSSNYRDEKLFF. The DNA of the CDR3 is TGTGCCAGCAGTTCCAATTACAGAGATGAAAAACTGTTTTTT.